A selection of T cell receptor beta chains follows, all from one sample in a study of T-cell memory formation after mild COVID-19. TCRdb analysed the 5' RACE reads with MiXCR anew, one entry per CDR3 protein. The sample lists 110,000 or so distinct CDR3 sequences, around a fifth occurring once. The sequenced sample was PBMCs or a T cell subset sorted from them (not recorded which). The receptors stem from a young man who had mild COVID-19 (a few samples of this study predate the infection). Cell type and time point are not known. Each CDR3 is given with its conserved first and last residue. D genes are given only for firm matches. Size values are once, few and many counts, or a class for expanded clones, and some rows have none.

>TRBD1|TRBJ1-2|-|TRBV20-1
TGCAGTGCGAGAGGGGGGACAGGAGGGGACGGCTACACCTTC
CSARGGTGGDGYTF
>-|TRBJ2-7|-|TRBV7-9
TGTGCCAGCAGCTTTGGTGGAGGAATCGAGCAGTACTTC
CASSFGGGIEQYF
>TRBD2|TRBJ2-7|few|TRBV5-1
TGCGCCAGCAGCTTGGGACTAGCAGCGGACGAGCAGTACTTC
CASSLGLAADEQYF
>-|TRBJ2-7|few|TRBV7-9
TGTGCCAGCAGCTTCCCTAGCTACGAGCAGTACTTC
CASSFPSYEQYF
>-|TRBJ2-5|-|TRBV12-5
TGTGCTAGTGGTTTCGGGGTGGAGGAGACCCAGTACTTC
CASGFGVEETQYF
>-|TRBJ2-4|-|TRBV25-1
TGTGCCAGCAGGGGCCATCCGTCCAAAAACATTCAGTACTTC
CASRGHPSKNIQYF
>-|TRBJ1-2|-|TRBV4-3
TGCGCCAGCAGCCAAGATCGGGACTATGGCTACACCTTC
CASSQDRDYGYTF
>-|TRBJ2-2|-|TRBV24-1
TGTGCCACCAGTGATTCGGAGACTGTAACCGGGGAGCTGTTTTTT
CATSDSETVTGELFF
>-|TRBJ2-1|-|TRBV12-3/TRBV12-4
TGTGCCAGCAGTTTTGACTACATCCCCGGCCGGAGGTTC
CASSFDYIPGRRF
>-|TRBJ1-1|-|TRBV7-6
TGTGCCAGCAGCCCAGCGCCAGTGAACACTGAAGCTTTCTTT
CASSPAPVNTEAFF
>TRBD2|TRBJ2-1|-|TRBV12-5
TGTGCTAGTGGCCGAGGACTAGCGGGGGATGACAATGAGCAGTTCTTC
CASGRGLAGDDNEQFF
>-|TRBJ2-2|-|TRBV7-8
TGTGCCAGCAGCTGGACCCTTTCGAACACCGGGGAGCTGTTTTTT
CASSWTLSNTGELFF
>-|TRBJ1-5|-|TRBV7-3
TGTGCCAGCAGCTTAAGGGTTGGGGAGCCCCAGCATTTT
CASSLRVGEPQHF
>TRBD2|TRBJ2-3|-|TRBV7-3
TGTGCCAGCAGCTTAAACGGCCAACTAGCGGGGAGCACAGATACGCAGTATTTT
CASSLNGQLAGSTDTQYF
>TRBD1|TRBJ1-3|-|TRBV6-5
TGTGCCAGCAGTTACGGTCGACAGGGAACGGGAAACACCATATATTTT
CASSYGRQGTGNTIYF
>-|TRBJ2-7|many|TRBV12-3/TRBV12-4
TGTGCCAGCAGTTCAGGGACCGGGTTCTACGAGCAGTACTTC
CASSSGTGFYEQYF
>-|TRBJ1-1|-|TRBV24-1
TGTGCCACCAGTACAGGGCGGGCCACTGAAGCTTTCTTT
CATSTGRATEAFF
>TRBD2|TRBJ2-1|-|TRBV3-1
TGTGCCAGCAGCCAAGAACCGGGACTAGCGGGGCCTGCCCGGGGGCACAATGAGCAGTTCTTC
CASSQEPGLAGPARGHNEQFF
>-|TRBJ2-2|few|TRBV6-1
TGTGCCAGGGGGGGCGAGAACACCGGGGAGCTGTTTTTT
CARGGENTGELFF
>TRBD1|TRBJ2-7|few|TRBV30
TGTGCCTGGAGTGGATCGACAGGGGGAGGAAACGAGCAGTACTTC
CAWSGSTGGGNEQYF
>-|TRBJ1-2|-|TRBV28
TGTGCCAGCAGTTTACTTAGGGATGGCTACACCTTC
CASSLLRDGYTF
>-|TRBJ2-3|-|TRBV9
TGTGCCAGCACCTCCGGGGGAGTAACCCTACGGGATACGCAGTATTTT
CASTSGGVTLRDTQYF